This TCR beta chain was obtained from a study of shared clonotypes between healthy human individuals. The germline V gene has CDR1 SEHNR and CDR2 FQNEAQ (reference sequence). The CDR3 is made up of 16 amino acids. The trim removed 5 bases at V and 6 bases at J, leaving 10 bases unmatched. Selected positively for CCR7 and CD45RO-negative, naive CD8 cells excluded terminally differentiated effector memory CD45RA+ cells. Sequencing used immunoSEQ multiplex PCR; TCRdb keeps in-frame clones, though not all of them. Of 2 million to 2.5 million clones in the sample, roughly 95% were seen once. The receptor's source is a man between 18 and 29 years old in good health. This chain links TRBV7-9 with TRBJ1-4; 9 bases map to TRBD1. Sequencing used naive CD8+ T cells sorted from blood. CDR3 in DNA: TGTGCCAGCAGCCCGTTGCCGGGACAGGGCCATGAAAAACTGTTTTTT. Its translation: CASSPLPGQGHEKLFF.